The rows below give T cell receptor beta chains drawn from one sample of a study of cytomegalovirus exposure and HLA in healthy donors. Data came from immunoSEQ multiplex PCR; TCRdb stores just in-frame clones and leaves some out. The table has 100,000 to 150,000 clones, roughly four fifths seen once. Sequences were obtained from PBMCs. These receptors came from a woman in her thirties or forties in good health and CMV-seronegative. Both conserved end residues are part of each CDR3. The D gene is left open where the match is weak. The size entry is marked missing in some rows and otherwise reads once, few, many or a size class.

TRBV11-3	16	TRBD1	NA	TRBJ2-1	TGTGCCAGCAGCCCAGCCGACAGGGCCAAGAACAATGAGCAGTTCTTC	CASSPADRAKNNEQFF
TRBV15	17	NA	NA	TRBJ2-3	TGTGCCACCAGCACTACAATTAATAGCGGATTCACAGATACGCAGTATTTT	CATSTTINSGFTDTQYF
TRBV25-1	18	NA	NA	TRBJ1-4	TGTGCCAGCAGTGAAGATGAGCGGCTATTCGGAGGGAATGAAAAACTGTTTTTT	CASSEDERLFGGNEKLFF
TRBV2	12	NA	NA	TRBJ1-1	TGTGCCAGCTGTGGAGAGGGAACTGAAGCTTTCTTT	CASCGEGTEAFF
TRBV19	16	NA	NA	TRBJ2-5	TGTGCCAGTAGTACCGCGGGCCCCCAGTCCGAGGAGACCCAGTACTTC	CASSTAGPQSEETQYF
TRBV9	14	TRBD2	NA	TRBJ2-2	TGTGCCAGCCAGCGGGAGGGCTACACCGGGGAGCTGTTTTTT	CASQREGYTGELFF
TRBV10-1	13	NA	NA	TRBJ2-5	TGCGCCAGCAACGGACAAATACAAGAGACCCAGTACTTC	CASNGQIQETQYF
TRBV5-1	14	TRBD1	few	TRBJ1-4	TGCGCCAGCAGCCCGGGACAGGGAGGAGAAAAACTGTTTTTT	CASSPGQGGEKLFF
TRBV29-1	12	TRBD1	NA	TRBJ1-2	TGCAGCGTGGCCGACAGGGACTATGGCTACACCTTC	CSVADRDYGYTF
TRBV7-2	15	TRBD2	NA	TRBJ2-7	TGTGCCAGCAGCGTAAATAGCGGGAGGGCCGGCGAGCAGTACTTC	CASSVNSGRAGEQYF
TRBV6-1	14	TRBD2	NA	TRBJ2-7	TGTGCCAGCAGTTTGGGACTAGCGGGAGACGAGCAGTACTTC	CASSLGLAGDEQYF
TRBV6-1	14	NA	many	TRBJ1-1	TGTGCCAGCAGTAGGTTTAGGGGAAACACTGAAGCTTTCTTT	CASSRFRGNTEAFF
TRBV5-1	15	NA	NA	TRBJ2-7	TGCGCCAGCAGCCCCCGATACAACGGAGCCTACGAGCAGTACTTC	CASSPRYNGAYEQYF